Here is one TCR beta chain with its context. The sample comes from a study of shared T cell receptors in the human thymus. Method: immunoSEQ multiplex PCR; TCRdb's copy keeps in-frame clones and lacks some. The sample includes over 350,000 clones, 85% to 95% seen only once; the top ten take 0.015% to 0.025%. Trimming took off 7 bases at V and 7 bases at J, with 11 bases between the two ends. Germline-derived CDR1 and CDR2 are MNHEY and SVGAGI. The CDR3 is 12 residues long. This sequence was found in a human donor. The chain couples TRBV6-5 to TRBJ2-1; no definite D call. The sample consisted of thymocytes. The CDR3 protein is CASTGLENEQFF. CDR3 DNA sequence: TGTGCCAGCACAGGCCTTGAGAATGAGCAGTTCTTC.